This T cell receptor beta chain was documented in a study of blood T cell repertoires in COVID-19. The authors' processing: Scientists estimated how many nucleated cells there were by amplifying reference gene primers. Sequencing was performed with immunoSEQ multiplex PCR; in TCRdb, only in-frame clones are kept and a portion is missing. The D gene and trimming were derived from the DNA, and the V and J assignments and clone size from that table. This sample yields around 88,000 clones, of which around 81% are seen a single time; approximately 9% belongs to the top ten. CDR3 length: 16 amino acids. With 3 bases clipped from V and 5 bases from J, the junction kept 13 bases outside the gene matches. Germline CDR1 MDHEN, CDR2 SYDVKM.

The chain recombines TRBV28 with TRBJ2-7, with TRBD1 matching over 7 bases. Sequencing was performed on peripheral blood. This receptor was identified in a man aged 45-65 years who had recovered from COVID-19. In nucleotides, the CDR3 is TGTGCCAGCAGTTTCCCCATGATTGACAGGGATCACGAGCAGTACTTC. It encodes CASSFPMIDRDHEQYF.